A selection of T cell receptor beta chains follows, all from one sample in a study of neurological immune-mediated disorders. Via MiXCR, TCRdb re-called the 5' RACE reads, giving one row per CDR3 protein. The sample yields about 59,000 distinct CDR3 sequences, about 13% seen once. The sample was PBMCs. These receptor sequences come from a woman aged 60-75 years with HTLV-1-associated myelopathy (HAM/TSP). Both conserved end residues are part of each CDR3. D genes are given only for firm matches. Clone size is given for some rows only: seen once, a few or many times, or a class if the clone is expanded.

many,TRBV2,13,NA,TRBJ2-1,TGTGCCAGCAGTGACGGGGCCGGGAATGAGCAGTTCTTC,CASSDGAGNEQFF
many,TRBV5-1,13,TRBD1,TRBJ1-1,TGCGCCAGCAGCTTGGTGACAGGGGGCGAAGCTTTCTTT,CASSLVTGGEAFF
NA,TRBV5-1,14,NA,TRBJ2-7,TGCGCCAGCAGCTTAGGGGCTGAAATGAACGAGCAGTACTTC,CASSLGAEMNEQYF
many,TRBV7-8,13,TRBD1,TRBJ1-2,TGTGCCAGCAGCCAGGGACAGAACTATGGCTACACCTTC,CASSQGQNYGYTF
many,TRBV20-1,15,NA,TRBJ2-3,TGCAGTGCTAGAGATCTCACCACTAGCACAGATACGCAGTATTTT,CSARDLTTSTDTQYF
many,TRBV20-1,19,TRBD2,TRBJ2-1,TGCAGTGCTATAGGGTTTGGGAGTGCGGGAGATGTGACCTACAATGAGCAGTTCTTC,CSAIGFGSAGDVTYNEQFF
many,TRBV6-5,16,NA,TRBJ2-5,TGTGCCAGCAGTTACTCACGATTCCAGGGGCGAGAGACCCAGTACTTC,CASSYSRFQGRETQYF
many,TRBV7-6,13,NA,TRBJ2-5,TGTGCCAGCAGCTCCCCTCCCGGTGTGACCCAGTACTTC,CASSSPPGVTQYF
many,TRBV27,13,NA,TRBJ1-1,TGTGCCAGCAGTTTAGGGGCCCTCACTGAAGCTTTCTTT,CASSLGALTEAFF
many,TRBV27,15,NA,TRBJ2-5,TGTGCCAGCAGTCAATCGATCGCGTACCAAGAGACCCAGTACTTC,CASSQSIAYQETQYF
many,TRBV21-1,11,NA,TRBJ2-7,TGTGCCAGCAGCGTCCGCTGGGTGCAGTACTTC,CASSVRWVQYF
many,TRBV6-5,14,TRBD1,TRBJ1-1,TGTGCCAGCTCTGACCGACAGGGTAAGGCTGAAGCTTTCTTT,CASSDRQGKAEAFF
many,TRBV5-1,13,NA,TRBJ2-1,TGCGCCAGCAGCTTACGGTTGTACAATGAGCAGTTCTTC,CASSLRLYNEQFF
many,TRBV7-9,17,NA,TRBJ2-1,TGTGCCAGCAGCCCCCCTCCGGCCCACCCTGGGGACAATGAGCAGTTCTTC,CASSPPPAHPGDNEQFF
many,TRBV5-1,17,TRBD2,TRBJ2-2,TGCGCCAGCAGCCCCGGGACTAGCGGGAGCTTCACCGGGGAGCTGTTTTTT,CASSPGTSGSFTGELFF
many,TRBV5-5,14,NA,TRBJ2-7,TGTGCCAGCAGCTTGGCCGTGTCAGCCTACGAGCAGTACTTC,CASSLAVSAYEQYF
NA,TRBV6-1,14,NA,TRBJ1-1,TGTGCCAGCAGGGAACTTCCCGCTGGCACTGGAGCTTTCTTT,CASRELPAGTGAFF
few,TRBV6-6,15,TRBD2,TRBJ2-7,TGTGCCAGCAGTTACTCAGCGGGAGGAGAGTACGAGCAGTACTTC,CASSYSAGGEYEQYF
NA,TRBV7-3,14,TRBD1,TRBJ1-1,TGTGCCAGCAGCTTGGGACAGGGGACGAGTGAAGCTTTCTTT,CASSLGQGTSEAFF
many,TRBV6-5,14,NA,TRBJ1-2,TGTGCCAGCAGTTACTTACAGTCTAACTATGGCTACACCTTC,CASSYLQSNYGYTF
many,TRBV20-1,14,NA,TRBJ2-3,TGCAGTGCTATCGGGACATTCAGCACAGATACGCAGTATTTT,CSAIGTFSTDTQYF
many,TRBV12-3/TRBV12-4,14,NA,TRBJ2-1,TGTGCCAGCAGTTTAGGACTAGTCGTCGATGAGCAGTTCTTC,CASSLGLVVDEQFF
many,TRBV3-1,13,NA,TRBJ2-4,TGTGCCAGCAGCCAAGAAACCAAAAACATTCAGTACTTC,CASSQETKNIQYF
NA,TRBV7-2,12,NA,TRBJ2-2,TGTGCGTCGGCCACCTACACCGGGGAGCTGTTTTTT,CASATYTGELFF
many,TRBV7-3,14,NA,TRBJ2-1,TGTGCCAGCAGCGAAACCGGGACCCTCAATGAGCAGTTCTTC,CASSETGTLNEQFF
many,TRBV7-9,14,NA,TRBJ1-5,TGTGCCAGCAGCTTCGCAGGGAGGGATCAGCCCCAGCATTTT,CASSFAGRDQPQHF
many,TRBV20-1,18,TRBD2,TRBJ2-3,TGCAGTGCGAGCCGACTAGCGGGAGGGCCCCCTAGCACAGATACGCAGTATTTT,CSASRLAGGPPSTDTQYF
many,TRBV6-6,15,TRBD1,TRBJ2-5,TGTGCCAGCAGCCCGACAGGGTCGGATCGGGAGACCCAGTACTTC,CASSPTGSDRETQYF
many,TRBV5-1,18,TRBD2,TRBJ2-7,TGCGCCAGCAGCCCCGGGACTAGCGGGAGGGTAGTACCCTACGAGCAGTACTTC,CASSPGTSGRVVPYEQYF
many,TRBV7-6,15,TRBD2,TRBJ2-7,TGTGCCAGCAGCTTAGCAGGGTCGGGAGGGTACGAGCAGTACTTC,CASSLAGSGGYEQYF
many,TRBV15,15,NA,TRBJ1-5,TGTGCCACCAGCAGAGGGGATAGCGGCAATCAGCCCCAGCATTTT,CATSRGDSGNQPQHF
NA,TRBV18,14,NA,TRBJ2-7,TGTGCCAGCTCACCGCGCGGGGCAGGGGGCGAGCAGTACTTC,CASSPRGAGGEQYF
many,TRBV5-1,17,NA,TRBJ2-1,TGCGCCAGCAGCTTGGCCGGGTCGGGGAGCTCCTACAATGAGCAGTTCTTC,CASSLAGSGSSYNEQFF
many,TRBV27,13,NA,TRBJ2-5,TGTGCCAGCAGTTTATCGCCGTGGGAGACCCAGTACTTC,CASSLSPWETQYF
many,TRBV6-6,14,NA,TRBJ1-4,TGTGCCAGCAGTTACGGGGGGATGAATGAAAAACTGTTTTTT,CASSYGGMNEKLFF
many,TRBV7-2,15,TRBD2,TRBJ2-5,TGTGCCAGCAGCTTATTATCGCGGGAGGGAGAGACCCAGTACTTC,CASSLLSREGETQYF
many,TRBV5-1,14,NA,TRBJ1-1,TGCGCCAGCAGCTTGGAGGGGGTAGGCACTGAAGCTTTCTTT,CASSLEGVGTEAFF
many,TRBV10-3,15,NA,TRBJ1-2,TGTGCCATCAGCCCCGTCAGGAGAAGGAACTATGGCTACACCTTC,CAISPVRRRNYGYTF
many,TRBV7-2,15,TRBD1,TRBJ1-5,TGTGCCAGCAGCTTAGACAGGGGCCGGGATCAGCCCCAGCATTTT,CASSLDRGRDQPQHF
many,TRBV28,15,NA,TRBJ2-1,TGTGCCAGCAAGGGGACACCCGAAACATCAAATGAGCAGTTCTTC,CASKGTPETSNEQFF
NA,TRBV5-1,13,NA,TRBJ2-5,TGCGCCAGCAGCTTGCCGTCTTTGAAGACCCAGTACTTC,CASSLPSLKTQYF
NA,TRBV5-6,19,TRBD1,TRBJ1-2,TGTGCCAGCAGCCCCACAGGACAGGGAGAGGTCGTCGGTAACTATGGCTACACCTTC,CASSPTGQGEVVGNYGYTF
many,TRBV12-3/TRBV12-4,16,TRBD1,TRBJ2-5,TGTGCCAGCAGTTTCGGGACAGCCGGGGCTAGGGAGACCCAGTACTTC,CASSFGTAGARETQYF
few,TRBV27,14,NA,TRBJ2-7,TGTGCCAGCAGGCTTGGACTTACATCCTACGAGCAGTACTTC,CASRLGLTSYEQYF
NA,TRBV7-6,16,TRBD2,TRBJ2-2,TGTGCCAGCAGCCCCAGCGGGAGGGGGAACACCTGGGAGCTGTTTTTT,CASSPSGRGNTWELFF
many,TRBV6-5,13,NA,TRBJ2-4,TGTGCCAGCAGACAGGGTCAAGAAAACATTCAGTACTTC,CASRQGQENIQYF
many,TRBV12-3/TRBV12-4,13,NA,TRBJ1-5,TGTGCCAGCAGTTGGGAGGGGGGTCAGCCCCAGCATTTT,CASSWEGGQPQHF
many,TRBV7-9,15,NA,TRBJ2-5,TGTGCCAGCAGCTTAGGCCAGGGAGAGGTAAAGACCCAGTACTTC,CASSLGQGEVKTQYF
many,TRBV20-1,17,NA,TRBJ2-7,TGCAGTGCTAGAGACCTCCGGGACGGAGCTAACTCCTACGAGCAGTACTTC,CSARDLRDGANSYEQYF
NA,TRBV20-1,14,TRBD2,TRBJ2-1,TGCAGTGCTAGACGGAGCGGGGGCAGAAATGAGCAGTTCTTC,CSARRSGGRNEQFF
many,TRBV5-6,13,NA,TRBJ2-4,TGTGCCAGCAGCCGGTGGGAGGTAGACATTCAGTACTTC,CASSRWEVDIQYF
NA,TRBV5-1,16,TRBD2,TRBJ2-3,TGCGCCAGCAGCTTGGGGGACTACGCTAGAACAGATAGGCAGTATTTT,CASSLGDYARTDRQYF
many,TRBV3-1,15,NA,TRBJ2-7,TGTGCCAGCAGCCAAGATAGTTGGATCGCCTACGAGCAGTACTTC,CASSQDSWIAYEQYF
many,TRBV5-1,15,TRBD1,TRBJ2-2,TGCGCCAGCAGCTTCCGGACAGGGAACACCGGGGAGCTGTTTTTT,CASSFRTGNTGELFF